This T cell receptor beta chain was documented in a study of T cells in tuberculosis. Indicated time point: new active TB diagnosis, blood taken before or within 7 days of starting treatment. Generated by immunoSEQ multiplex PCR, the TCRdb table keeps only in-frame clones and is missing some. The data show more than 30,000 clones, roughly 94% seen once. This CDR3 region has 15 residues. CDR1 is SQVTM and CDR2 is ANQGSEA in the germline V gene. The V end lost 1 base, the J end lost 5 bases, and 15 bases lay between the germline ends. The starting material was PBMCs, obtained at tuberculosis diagnosis. The TCR was taken from an adult with tuberculosis. The chain joins TRBV29-1 to TRBJ1-5, with D perhaps TRBD1 (5 bases). The CDR3 region has the DNA TGCAGCGTTGAAGTACCCTTTGGGGGGTATCAGCCCCAGCATTTT. Encoded protein: CSVEVPFGGYQPQHF.